The T cell receptor beta chain under discussion was sequenced for a study of cytomegalovirus exposure and HLA in healthy donors. PCR involved 60 Vbeta and 13 Jbeta primers. TCRdb keeps only in-frame clones here, not all; method: immunoSEQ multiplex PCR. Of about 37,000 clones in the sample, 75% to 85% were seen once. Germline V gene lookup returns CDR1 MNHNS and CDR2 SASEGT. V was trimmed by 7 bases and J by 4 bases, leaving 8 bases between them. This CDR3 region has 12 residues. Material: PBMCs. The genes are TRBV6-1 and TRBJ1-3; D unresolved. The source is a woman between 35 and 50 years old in good health and CMV-seronegative. The CDR3 region is CASTWAGNTIYF. The CDR3, as DNA: TGTGCCAGCACGTGGGCGGGAAACACCATATATTTT.